This TCR beta chain was profiled in a study of cytomegalovirus exposure and HLA in healthy donors (dated by TCRdb to the late 2010s). In terms of the full investigation: An earlier analysis of fewer than 750 of the donors reported roughly 300 Gb of sequence data and around 110 million unique TCR beta sequences obtained from 150 million to 200 million T cells. HLA typing covered class I and class II loci at four-digit resolution. In a later analysis, previously published TCR beta repertoires from about 670 donors were re-analyzed and high-resolution HLA genotyping was added so that TCR occurrence patterns could be studied. Besides the first cohort of approximately 670 subjects, a separate validation cohort made up of 95 to 150 different subjects was used. Of the roughly 400 genotyped donors, 65% to 90% fell in the genetic ancestry cluster associated with self-reported Caucasian donors. Across some 400 genotyped donors of the cohort, an average of about 240,000 unique TCR beta nucleotide sequences per donor were sequenced, and around 19% of those sequences were non-productive. In the later analysis, no new phenotypic data were used to find candidate immune exposures; instead, reliance was placed on TCR beta sequences and their occurrence across donors. In an earlier analysis of about 590 of the donors, high-throughput TCR beta sequencing was used to judge whether each TCR beta V gene segment behaved as functional or pseudogenic. Using immunosequencing, the study profiled T cell repertoires from roughly 650 subjects and related those repertoires to cytomegalovirus serostatus. Alongside the repertoire data, information on donor age, sex, ethnicity and CMV serostatus was compiled. The study combined high-throughput TCR immunosequencing, statistical association of individual TCRs with disease status, and machine learning to predict cytomegalovirus infection status. Several DR-DQ haplotypes were treated as single units for association and clustering because of strong linkage in the cohort. A later genetic analysis used genome-wide SNP genotypes for about 60% of the roughly 700 donors, treating that subset as a discovery cohort. The aim of the study was to test whether cataloging public T cell receptors could identify signatures of past pathogen exposure. The number of donors typed differed by locus, with roughly 620-630 for A, B, C, DRB1 and DQB1, roughly 520 for DQA1, over 600 for DPA1, and 450 to 480 for DPB1. Every discovery cohort repertoire had been produced on one sequencing platform. An early release covering roughly 600 HLA-typed donors comprised approximately 290 gigabases of sequencing data and about 90 million unique TCR sequences.

To prepare the library, the immunoSEQ multiplex PCR assay was applied. For the multiplex PCR, a mixture combining 60 forward primers for TCR Vbeta segments and 13 reverse primers for TCR Jbeta segments was used. A multiplex PCR assay on genomic DNA amplified the CDR3 region of rearranged TCR beta genes. On the Illumina HiSeq System, the amplified TCR beta libraries were sequenced as 87-base-pair reads. In the paper's pipeline: In a later analysis, approximately 74 million unique TCR beta chains were counted across the roughly 670 repertoires, and roughly 10 million of these chains were shared by at least two donors. Raw reads were error-corrected and collapsed into unique sequences with a nearest-neighbor algorithm that merged closely related sequences to remove PCR and sequencing errors. V, D and J gene segments were assigned by aligning CDR3 sequences to IMGT reference sequences. For a sequence to be retained, a match of at least six nucleotides was required to both a V gene segment and a J gene segment. A rearrangement counted as productive if the CDR3 had no stop codons and remained in frame with V and J, and every other rearrangement counted as non-productive. CDR3 was defined according to IMGT convention as the region running from the second conserved V-encoded cysteine to the conserved J-encoded phenylalanine. The earlier analysis of about 590 of the donors excluded sequences that lacked an unambiguous match to a single V gene segment. An earlier analysis of 587 of the donors classified V segments as functional when productive rearrangements were above 56.7% and as segregating when the standard deviation between donors was above 5%. A statistical classification framework was developed to diagnose cytomegalovirus status using the catalog of TCR beta chain sequences. In a later analysis, V and J genes were assigned by comparing TCR nucleotide sequences against IMGT/GENE-DB human TR gene sequences. A later analysis assigned CDR3 sequences and most-parsimonious VDJ recombination scenarios with the TCRdist pipeline. In a later analysis, each TCR beta chain was defined by its CDR3 amino acid sequence together with its V-gene family, and reads without a unique V-gene family were excluded. A later analysis removed several hundred highly shared, low-generation-probability nucleotide sequences to deal with suspected cross-contamination and a sequencing artifact. A later analysis calculated a clonal expansion index for each public chain from normalized within-repertoire ranks of inferred template counts. In a later analysis, generation probabilities were computed with a VDJ recombination model fitted to out-of-frame rearrangements, and the resulting probabilities were checked against IGoR. A later analysis scored TCR-TCR, TCR-HLA and TCR-CMV co-occurrence with hypergeometric tests, applying a repertoire-size bias correction to TCR pairs. False discovery rates were estimated in a later analysis by permuting HLA or CMV assignments 20 times. In a later analysis, co-occurring TCRs were grouped with DBSCAN, and TCRdist sequence similarity was added when clustering was performed within HLA-allele-positive subsets. For co-occurrence clustering, repertoires with fewer than 30,000 or more than 120,000 public chains were excluded, along with roughly 5 repertoires with anomalous nucleotide sharing. Imported from immuneACCESS, the table was reduced by TCRdb to in-frame sequences with V and J called. These copies leave out some clones; in studies compared against another copy, an unresolved V gene accounts for under half, and the cause of the remainder is not known. V, J and clone size derive from that table, while D and trimming were established from the DNA sequence. The sample includes about 160,000 clones, with roughly 79% observed a single time. The ten largest clones represent about 1.6% of the sample.

For CDR1 and CDR2, the germline V gene lists ENHRY and SYGVKD. The trim is 3 bases for V and 4 bases for J, with a gap of 15 bases between the germline ends. The CDR3 measures 16 amino acids from cysteine to phenylalanine. Only CDR3 DNA remains: 48 bases, in frame from the first base. In total, 600 or so healthy bone marrow donors made up the cohort. At the time of sampling, all cohort members were nominally healthy, though unrecorded immune exposures were likely present. The donor tested CMV seronegative, placing the donor among the 350 or so seronegative members of the cohort. Each donor provided a peripheral blood sample, and peripheral blood mononuclear cells were used for TCR beta sequencing. The Qiagen DNeasy Blood Extraction Kit was used to extract genomic DNA from the blood cell samples. Only one count was recorded for this clone. The clone's antigen remains unknown. The sample holds no much larger clone one base away, and base qualities are not on file.

On the study overall, not on this receptor specifically: Broadly in line with IMGT annotations, most TCR beta V segments showed up in productive rearrangements about 90% or about 30% of the time in an earlier analysis of a few hundred of the donors. A cluster of highly shared sequence variants was judged likely to be a technical artifact of the sequencing pipeline. According to a later genetic analysis, donors in an Asian-associated ancestry cluster had fewer N-insertions in productive TCRs than the roughly 660-donor mean. The study listed around 160 TCR beta chains as associated with cytomegalovirus. Immune exposure information for the cohort was limited to CMV serostatus. HLA typing was unavailable for some donors at each locus, so association tests used only the typed subset. An association between a missense DCLRE1C variant and V-gene and J-gene trimming of TCR beta chains was found in a later genetic analysis and replicated in an independent cohort. A further reported finding was that TCR beta sequences accurately predicted the HLA-A and HLA-B alleles for most subjects in the first cohort. The cohort was sequenced for TCR beta chains only, and without alpha or paired-chain data the features that could be detected were limited. Linkage disequilibrium might explain the correlated functional status among segregating V segments, but an unknown experimental factor could not be excluded. A later analysis found that most CMV-associated TCR beta chains appeared HLA-restricted, with HLA associations seemingly driven largely by CMV exposure. Because counts were too low, about 15 rarely observed V segments, including chromosome 9 orphons, were left out of the earlier analysis of 500 to 750 of the donors. In a later analysis, TCR association rates were found to vary across HLA loci, with the most associated TCRs seen for DRB1 alleles and the fewest for HLA-C alleles. Because the 87-base-pair reads could not distinguish some IMGT-functional V segments, including TRBV6-2 and TRBV6-3, those segments were excluded. Assigning TCR associations to individual alleles was difficult when HLA alleles, especially DR and DQ, strongly co-occurred. Presence/absence analyses assumed roughly uniform sequencing depth across donors, an assumption that may not hold. Specific HLA alleles were associated with 15,000 to 20,000 TCR beta sequences at a false discovery rate of 0.05 in a later analysis. The classifier was reported to diagnose cytomegalovirus status with high specificity and sensitivity in both the original and validation cohorts. While some public TCRs were present in many individuals, most TCR sequences turned up only very rarely across donors. The authors suggested that the approach could potentially be generalized to other disease states and immunological phenotypes. A later analysis reported that several top co-occurrence clusters appeared linked to parvovirus B19, influenza, CMV and Epstein-Barr virus. A later analysis found that HLA-associated TCR beta chains were more clonally expanded and had lower generation probabilities than equally common non-associated chains. In vitro tests confirmed that a few of the cytomegalovirus-associated TCR beta chains recognize cytomegalovirus antigens.

The rearranged segments are TRBV10-3 and TRBJ2-2; the D region possibly corresponds to TRBD2 (5 bases align). Specimen: PBMCs. The sequence was obtained from a man between 40 and 49 years old in good health and CMV-seronegative. DNA sequence: TGTGCCATCAGTGAAGGGAGTAGTGGTCCCACCGGGGAGCTGTTTTTT. It specifies CAISEGSSGPTGELFF.